One sample yielded the 14 T cell receptor beta chains listed below, sequenced in a study of T cells in Graves' hyperthyroidism and ophthalmopathy. RNA transcripts yielded amplified TCR beta CDR3 regions. The HTBI primer set was used in a first-round RT-PCR of the TCR CDR3. Each CDR3 protein is one row after TCRdb ran MiXCR on the multiplex PCR reads. Altogether approximately 690,000 distinct CDR3 sequences are present, around 21% being singletons, with the ten largest covering roughly 30%. Source material: blood. Receptors originate from a man aged 30 to 45 with Graves' ophthalmopathy.

V usage is TRBV6-2 or TRBV6-3 and J usage is TRBJ1-1; the match to TRBD1 covers 8 bases. There are 14 residues in the CDR3. The V and J ends lost 8 bases and 1 base, in that order; junction bases with no gene match: 6. Per germline, CDR1 MNHEY and CDR2 SVGEGT. CDR3 amino acids: CASRETGANTEAFF. CDR3 in DNA: TGTGCCAGCCGTGAGACAGGGGCGAACACTGAAGCTTTCTTT.

This clonotype was observed at least ten times. The chain has TRBV28 and TRBJ2-7; D is perhaps TRBD1 (6 bases). This CDR3 is 15 amino acids long. Deletions cut 2 bases from V and 7 bases from J, with 18 bases between. CDR1 is MDHEN and CDR2 is SYDVKM in the germline V gene. This CDR3 is CASSLRGGQPGEQYF. CDR3 coding DNA: TGTGCCAGCAGTTTACGAGGGGGTCAGCCGGGTGAGCAGTACTTC.

The chain has TRBV19 and TRBJ1-2; 9 bases fit TRBD1. The V gene end was trimmed by 5 bases and the J gene end by 5 bases; junction bases not matched to a gene: 12. This CDR3 comprises 16 residues. In germline, CDR1 is LNHDA, CDR2 SQIVND (reference sequence). CDR3 DNA sequence: TGTGCCAGTAGTCCAGACCGGACAGGGGCAGGGTATGGCTACACCTTC. Translating gives CASSPDRTGAGYGYTF.

The genes are TRBV9 and TRBJ2-1, with 9 bases identical to TRBD1. V trimming: 4 bases; J trimming: 4 bases; junction bases outside the gene matches: 6. This CDR3 comprises 15 residues. Per the germline V gene, CDR1 is SGDLS and CDR2 is YYNGEE. Here the CDR3 DNA reads TGTGCCAGCAGCAATGGACAGGGGAGGTACAATGAGCAGTTCTTC. This gives the protein CASSNGQGRYNEQFF.

This clonotype occurred many times. V usage is TRBV6-1 and J usage is TRBJ2-3; 12 bases line up with TRBD2. V was pared by 5 bases and J by 5 bases, with 8 bases of the junction left unmatched. Germline V gene sequence: CDR1 MNHNS, CDR2 SASEGT. The CDR3 sequence is 16 residues long. The CDR3 region is CASSSGLAGRGDTQYF. The CDR3 nucleotides are TGTGCCAGCAGTTCCGGACTAGCGGGACGAGGAGATACGCAGTATTTT.

V and J are TRBV6-1 and TRBJ2-6, with TRBD2 identical over 8 bases. This CDR3 spans 19 amino acids. With 6 bases clipped from V and 0 bases from J, the junction kept 13 bases outside the gene matches. Germline V lookup: CDR1 MNHNS, CDR2 SASEGT. CDR3 sequence reads: CASSTGPPGGGSGANVLTF. CDR3 DNA: TGTGCCAGCAGCACGGGACCGCCCGGGGGGGGCTCTGGGGCCAACGTCCTGACTTTC.

This clonotype was recorded a few times. The chain has TRBV28 and TRBJ2-1, with unresolved D. Germline V gene lookup returns CDR1 MDHEN and CDR2 SYDVKM. The CDR3 contains 14 residues. Trimming shortened V by 5 bases and J by 9 bases, and 17 bases separated the two germline ends. CDR3 coding DNA: TGTGCCAGCAGTCCCGTTCTTGGGGTCGGTGAGCAGTTCTTC. This gives the protein CASSPVLGVGEQFF.

The gene calls are TRBV28 and TRBJ2-3; D call uncertain. CDR3 size: 14 residues. Trimming took 8 bases from V and 0 from J, leaving 12 bases between them. The germline V gene has CDR1 MDHEN and CDR2 SYDVKM. In DNA, the CDR3 is TGTGCCAGCCTCGGGCCCGAGAGCACAGATACGCAGTATTTT. The encoded protein is CASLGPESTDTQYF. The full variable domain, in which reference TRBV28 and TRBJ2-3 provide the parts outside the CDR3, is DVKVTQSSRYLVKRTGEKVFLECVQDMDHENMFWYRQDPGLGLRLIYFSYDVKMKEKGDIPEGYSVSREKKERFSLILESASTNQTSMYLCASLGPESTDTQYFGPGTRLTVL.

The chain is built from TRBV6-1 and TRBJ2-5; 12 positions match TRBD1. The CDR3 is made up of 14 amino acids. With V trimmed by 5 bases and J by 5 bases, 3 bases remained unmatched. The germline CDR1 and CDR2 sequences are MNHNS and SASEGT. CDR3 sequence: CASSRGQGAETQYF. Here the CDR3 DNA reads TGTGCCAGCAGTCGGGGACAGGGGGCGGAGACCCAGTACTTC.

This clonotype came up many times. This chain joins TRBV6-1 and TRBJ1-6; possibly TRBD1 for D (6 bases). Per the germline V gene, CDR1 is MNHNS and CDR2 is SASEGT. V was trimmed by 6 bases and J by 6 bases, leaving 18 bases between them. The CDR3 spans 16 residues. Here the CDR3 reads CASRGKGHTTNSPLHF. DNA of the CDR3: TGTGCCAGCAGGGGAAAGGGACACACGACTAATTCACCCCTCCACTTT.

Concerning this clonotype itself: At one boundary the junction diverges from the germline segment, which might be a read error. The chain links TRBV20-1 to TRBJ2-3; 9 bases agree with TRBD1. The CDR3 has 15 amino acids. The germline CDR1 and CDR2 sequences are DFQATT and SNEGSKA (reference sequence). CDR3 amino acids: CSAAPGQGNTGTQYF. In nucleotides, the CDR3 is TGCAGTGCTGCTCCGGGACAGGGAAACACAGGTACGCAGTATTTT.

Ten or more counts support this clonotype. The V call is TRBV11-3, the J call TRBJ2-7; TRBD2 might be the D (6 bases). CDR3 length: 15 residues. Trimming cost V 5 bases and J 4 bases, with 18 bases left between them. The V gene's germline CDR1 is SGHNT and CDR2 YENEEA. The CDR3 DNA reads TGTGCCAGCAGCCCCCCTGGCAGCGGGTGGTACGAGCAGTACTTC. It translates to CASSPPGSGWYEQYF. Supplemented by reference TRBV11-3 and TRBJ2-7, the full variable domain reads EAGVVQSPRYKIIEKKQPVAFWCNPISGHNTLYWYLQNLGQGPELLIRYENEEAVDDSQLPKDRFSAERLKGVDSTLKIQPAELGDSAVYLCASSPPGSGWYEQYFGPGTRLTVT.

This sequence joins TRBV11-1 and TRBJ2-1; 7 bases match TRBD1. The germline CDR1 and CDR2 sequences are SGHAT and FQDESV (reference sequence). J gave up 5 bases and V 5 bases, and 9 bases lay outside the gene matches. The CDR3 has 15 residues. The CDR3 region is CASSRYLGTDNEQFF. CDR3 bases: TGTGCCAGCAGCAGATATCTGGGGACAGACAATGAGCAGTTCTTC.

This clonotype was detected ten times or more. The genes are TRBV12-3 or TRBV12-4 and TRBJ1-3; possibly TRBD1 for D (6 bases). The CDR3 loop spans 16 amino acids. Trimming pared 3 bases from V and 1 base from J, leaving 13 bases between. The CDR3 sequence: CASSFPATGSGNTIYF. In DNA, the CDR3 is TGTGCCAGCAGTTTCCCCGCTACAGGGTCTGGAAACACCATATATTTT.